The 10 T cell receptor beta chains below come from one sample, sequenced in a study of CD8 T cells in ankylosing spondylitis. TCRdb processed the 5' RACE reads anew with MiXCR; each CDR3 protein has one entry. The sample has fewer than 200,000 distinct CDR3 sequences; 15% to 20% are singletons. The specimen sequenced was blood, either unsorted or a sorted T cell fraction (not recorded which). The source is a male donor aged 10 to 30 with ankylosing spondylitis or in good health (not recorded which).

This clonotype was found many times. The chain uses TRBV12-3 or TRBV12-4 and TRBJ1-3, with D possibly TRBD1 on 5 matching bases. The CDR3 runs to 16 residues. Deletions cut 6 bases from V and 0 bases from J, with 15 bases between. CDR3 protein: CASSTRRGTSGNTIYF. DNA for the CDR3: TGTGCCAGCAGCACCCGTAGGGGAACCTCTGGAAACACCATATATTTT.

V gene TRBV4-3 combines with J gene TRBJ2-3; D ambiguous. The V end was cut by 1 base, the J end by 0 bases, with 8 bases between. The CDR3 has 15 amino acids. Per germline, CDR1 LGHNA and CDR2 YSLEER. CDR3 sequence: CASSQGRYSTDTQYF. In DNA, the CDR3 is TGCGCCAGCAGCCAAGGTCGTTATAGCACAGATACGCAGTATTTT.

In its sample, this clonotype was seen once. The chain links TRBV6-6 to TRBJ1-2, with no clear D. The germline V and J ends were trimmed by 2 bases and 4 bases, with 11 bases remaining between them. Germline V lookup: CDR1 MNHNY, CDR2 SVGAGI (reference sequence). The CDR3 extends over 14 amino acids. The CDR3 region has the DNA TGTGCCAGCAGTTACGGGCAGCCCGTCTATGGCTACACCTTC. It specifies CASSYGQPVYGYTF.

This clonotype was seen ten or more times. V gene TRBV9 combines with J gene TRBJ1-4; D perhaps matches TRBD1 (5 bases). The CDR3 is 15 residues long. Germline CDR1 SGDLS, CDR2 YYNGEE. V lost 0 bases and J lost 3, with 9 bases in between. This CDR3 is CASSVGGIANEKLFF. The CDR3 DNA sequence: TGTGCCAGCAGCGTAGGGGGCATCGCTAATGAAAAACTGTTTTTT.

The genes are TRBV24-1 and TRBJ2-1, with 7 positions matching TRBD1. Germline loops: CDR1 KGHDR, CDR2 SFDVKD. The CDR3 is made up of 16 amino acids. After removal of 4 bases from V and 7 bases from J, the junction contained 12 bases not matched to a gene. For the CDR3, the DNA is TGTGCCACCAGTGACTGGACAGGCCCAGGAGTGAATGAGCAGTTCTTC. This sequence encodes CATSDWTGPGVNEQFF.

V usage is TRBV20-1 and J usage is TRBJ2-5, with TRBD2 identical over 10 bases. Germline lookup yields CDR1 DFQATT and CDR2 SNEGSKA (reference sequence). CDR3 size: 14 residues. V shed 6 bases, J shed 2 bases, and the junction held 6 bases outside the gene matches. The CDR3 DNA follows: TGCAGTGCGGGGAGGACTAGCGGTCAAGAGACCCAGTACTTC. This encodes CSAGRTSGQETQYF.

The chain joins TRBV29-1 to TRBJ2-5; 9 bases are shared with TRBD2. Germline V gene data show CDR1 as SQVTM and CDR2 as ANQGSEA. CDR3 length: 15 residues. V shed 0 bases and J 5 bases; nucleotides not matched to a gene: 7. The CDR3 reads CSVEDLGGRAETQYF. For the CDR3, the DNA is TGCAGCGTTGAAGATCTGGGCGGGAGGGCCGAGACCCAGTACTTC.

This clonotype has a handful of counts. The chain recombines TRBV18 with TRBJ2-5, with D unresolved. The CDR3 contains 17 residues. Germline assignment: CDR1 KGHSH and CDR2 LQKENI. Trimming pared 3 bases from V and 5 bases from J, leaving 22 bases between. As DNA, the CDR3 is TGTGCCAGCTCACCCAAACCACGGACGGACCGGCGGGAGACCCAGTACTTC. Protein: CASSPKPRTDRRETQYF.

In regard to this clonotype: A read error may explain this, as a much larger clone is one base away. The V gene is TRBV5-4, the J gene TRBJ1-1, with D unclear. The CDR3 contains 12 residues. V dropped 4 bases and J dropped 0 bases, with 4 bases sitting between them. Germline CDR1 reads SGHNT; CDR2 reads YYREEE (reference sequence). CDR3 region: CASSPMNTEAFF. CDR3 coding DNA: TGTGCCAGCAGCCCAATGAACACTGAAGCTTTCTTT.

Ten or more counts support this clonotype. The gene calls are TRBV3-1 and TRBJ2-3, with 7 bases identical to TRBD1. The trim removed 1 base at V and 1 base at J, leaving 5 bases unmatched. The CDR3 loop spans 16 amino acids. CDR1 and CDR2 from the germline V gene are LGHDT and YNNKEL (reference sequence). The CDR3 nucleotides read TGTGCCAGCAGCCAAGGGAGAGGACAGGGCACAGATACGCAGTATTTT. Protein sequence: CASSQGRGQGTDTQYF.